This T cell receptor beta chain was captured in a study of blood T cell repertoires in COVID-19. The protocol was immunoSEQ multiplex PCR, while the TCRdb copy is restricted to in-frame clones and leaves out a portion. The data show roughly 280,000 clones, roughly 90% seen once. Trimming took 4 bases from V and 10 from J, leaving 25 bases between them. Germline V gene sequence: CDR1 MGHDK, CDR2 SYGVNS. This CDR3 spans 16 amino acids. This clonotype was sampled from a middle-aged man who had been exposed to COVID-19. J is TRBJ1-1 and V is TRBV25-1, with D hard to call. The material sequenced was PBMCs or T cells enriched from blood (not recorded which). CDR3 DNA: TGTGCCAGCAGTGCCCCCCGCAAGGGAGGGCCCCCCGGAGCTTTCTTT. Its protein is CASSAPRKGGPPGAFF.